The 18 T cell receptor beta chains in this list originate from one sample, sequenced in a study of T cell responses to AZD1222 COVID-19 vaccine. Sequenced by immunoSEQ multiplex PCR; TCRdb stores in-frame clones only, minus some. The sample contains 90,000 to 110,000 clones, 80% to 90% of which appear only once. The sequencing used peripheral blood, collected 28 days after the second AZD1222 dose. The origin of the receptors is an adult who received the AZD1222 COVID-19 vaccine.

The chain recombines TRBV24-1 with TRBJ2-2; D is perhaps TRBD1 (6 bases). Germline-derived CDR1 and CDR2 are KGHDR and SFDVKD. The CDR3 runs 15 residues. The V end was cut by 6 bases, the J end by 7 bases, with 17 bases between. Here the CDR3 DNA reads TGTGCCACCAGTCCATGGGGGAACAGGGTCGGGGAGCTGTTTTTT. Its translation: CATSPWGNRVGELFF.

The chain uses TRBV28 and TRBJ1-2; D gene uncertain. The CDR3 has 14 amino acids. Germline CDR1 reads MDHEN; CDR2 reads SYDVKM. The ends were cut back, 4 bases at V and 8 bases at J, with 17 bases in the middle. CDR3 protein: CASSSPRTALGYTF. As DNA, the CDR3 is TGTGCCAGCAGTTCTCCAAGGACGGCCCTCGGCTACACCTTC.

This clone was seen just once. The rearrangement links TRBV19 to TRBJ1-5; TRBD1 matches 9 bases. The germline V gene has CDR1 LNHDA and CDR2 SQIVND (reference sequence). V trimming: 5 bases; J trimming: 1 base; junction bases outside the gene matches: 6. The CDR3 spans 16 residues. CDR3 in DNA: TGTGCCAGTAGTCCCTTGGACAGGGGAAGCAATCAGCCCCAGCATTTT. This gives the protein CASSPLDRGSNQPQHF.

This chain connects TRBV28 to TRBJ1-2; 11 nucleotides align to TRBD1. The V and J ends lost 7 bases and 1 base, in that order; junction bases with no gene match: 11. In germline, CDR1 is MDHEN, CDR2 SYDVKM. The CDR3 runs to 17 residues. The CDR3 loop is CASTPRPGQGGNYGYTF. The CDR3 DNA sequence: TGTGCCAGCACTCCTCGACCGGGACAGGGGGGTAACTATGGCTACACCTTC.

The chain carries TRBV28 and TRBJ1-2, with 7 bases that match TRBD1. The CDR3 has 14 amino acids. Germline-derived CDR1 and CDR2 are MDHEN and SYDVKM. Germline trimming cut 7 bases from V and 0 bases from J; bases unmatched to any gene: 5. CDR3 nucleotides: TGTGCCAGCACCCGGGACAGCCCTAACTATGGCTACACCTTC. It translates to CASTRDSPNYGYTF.

The gene calls are TRBV19 and TRBJ2-5; 7 nucleotides match TRBD1. J lost 5 bases, V lost 7 bases, and 13 bases had no gene match. The CDR3 totals 15 residues. The germline gives CDR1 LNHDA, CDR2 SQIVND (reference sequence). CDR3 residues: CASMGRQGWAETQYF. The CDR3 DNA sequence: TGTGCCAGTATGGGGCGACAGGGCTGGGCGGAGACCCAGTACTTC. The entire variable domain, with the rest obtained from reference TRBV19 and TRBJ2-5, is as follows: DGGITQSPKYLFRKEGQNVTLSCEQNLNHDAMYWYRQDPGQGLRLIYYSQIVNDFQKGDIAEGYSVSREKKESFPLTVTSAQKNPTAFYLCASMGRQGWAETQYFGPGTRLLVL.

The chain couples TRBV5-4 to TRBJ2-3; TRBD2 might be the D (6 bases). The CDR3 runs 15 residues. From germline, CDR1 is SGHNT and CDR2 YYREEE (reference sequence). Trimming pared 2 bases from V and 3 bases from J, leaving 13 bases between. CDR3 in amino acids: CASSFRDSGTDTQYF. The CDR3 DNA reads TGTGCCAGCAGCTTCAGGGACTCCGGGACAGATACGCAGTATTTT.

The rearrangement joins TRBV7-9 to TRBJ2-1; D may be TRBD2 (5 bases). The CDR3 sequence is 13 residues long. V was shortened by 6 bases and J by 3 bases, with 9 bases between the two germline ends. CDR1 and CDR2 from the germline V gene are SEHNR and FQNEAQ (reference sequence). The CDR3 sequence is CASRSDYYNEQFF. CDR3 coding DNA: TGTGCCAGCAGATCCGACTACTACAATGAGCAGTTCTTC.

This rearrangement joins TRBV18 to TRBJ2-2; TRBD2 matches 10 bases. V trimming: 1 base; J trimming: 7 bases; junction bases outside the gene matches: 6. The CDR3 length is 16 residues. The germline V gene has CDR1 KGHSH and CDR2 LQKENI. The DNA for the CDR3 is TGTGCCAGCTCACCACGGCTAGCGGGAGTAATCGGGGAGCTGTTTTTT. Translated: CASSPRLAGVIGELFF.

The genes are TRBV7-3 and TRBJ2-2, with TRBD1 as a possible D gene (5 bases). CDR1 and CDR2 (germline): SGHTA, FQGTGA. The length of the CDR3 is 12 residues. With 4 bases removed from V and 8 bases from J, the gap between germline ends came to 8 bases. The CDR3 DNA is TGTGCCAGCAGCTCTGGACAAGGGGAGCTGTTTTTT. Translating gives CASSSGQGELFF. Full variable domain (rest looked up from reference TRBV7-3 and TRBJ2-2): GAGVSQTPSNKVTEKGKYVELRCDPISGHTALYWYRQSLGQGPEFLIYFQGTGAADDSGLPNDRFFAVRPEGSVSTLKIQRTERGDSAVYLCASSSGQGELFFGEGSRLTVL.

The rearrangement links TRBV18 to TRBJ2-7; 14 bases agree with TRBD2. This CDR3 is built from 16 residues. The V gene end was trimmed by 0 bases and the J gene end by 4 bases; junction bases not matched to a gene: 2. CDR1 is KGHSH, CDR2 LQKENI, per germline. In DNA, the CDR3 is TGTGCCAGCTCACCACCAGGGACTAGCGGGAGTTACGAGCAGTACTTC. Its protein product is CASSPPGTSGSYEQYF. Based on the CDR3 plus reference TRBV18 and TRBJ2-7, the full variable domain is NAGVMQNPRHLVRRRGQEARLRCSPMKGHSHVYWYRQLPEEGLKFMVYLQKENIIDESGMPKERFSAEFPKEGPSILRIQQVVRGDSAAYFCASSPPGTSGSYEQYFGPGTRLTVT.

This clone was found once. The rearrangement uses TRBV9 and TRBJ1-4; a possible D gene is TRBD1 (5 bases). Looked up from germline, CDR1 is SGDLS and CDR2 is YYNGEE. Deletions cut 2 bases from V and 2 bases from J, with 13 bases between. This CDR3 has 16 amino acids. CDR3 in amino acids: CASSVGGAKTNEKLFF. The CDR3 DNA is TGTGCCAGCAGCGTGGGAGGGGCTAAGACTAATGAAAAACTGTTTTTT.

The rearrangement links TRBV5-1 to TRBJ2-1; D is unclear. V was cut by 0 bases and J by 1 base, with 11 bases left in between. The length of the CDR3 is 16 residues. CDR1 and CDR2 from the germline V gene are SGHRS and YFSETQ. CDR3 DNA: TGCGCCAGCAGCTTGGGTTCAGATGGGTCCTACAATGAGCAGTTCTTC. Translating gives CASSLGSDGSYNEQFF.

The chain combines TRBV28 with TRBJ1-3; unclear D gene. CDR1 is MDHEN and CDR2 is SYDVKM in the germline V gene. The CDR3 runs to 17 residues. Trimming took 5 bases from V and 0 from J, leaving 17 bases between them. The CDR3 nucleotides are TGTGCCAGCAGTCCATGGGGAGAGTTGCTCTCTGGAAACACCATATATTTT. Translated: CASSPWGELLSGNTIYF.

V usage is TRBV28 and J usage is TRBJ2-2; D is unclear. Trimming removed 10 bases at V and 4 bases at J, with 13 bases between. CDR3 length: 13 residues. Germline CDR1 reads MDHEN; CDR2 reads SYDVKM. The DNA for the CDR3 is TGTGCCACCTTTGCTCGACTCACCGGGGAGCTGTTTTTT. This encodes CATFARLTGELFF. Combining the CDR3 with reference TRBV28 and TRBJ2-2 gives the whole variable domain DVKVTQSSRYLVKRTGEKVFLECVQDMDHENMFWYRQDPGLGLRLIYFSYDVKMKEKGDIPEGYSVSREKKERFSLILESASTNQTSMYLCATFARLTGELFFGEGSRLTVL.

The chain joins TRBV11-2 to TRBJ1-6, with TRBD1 matching 10 bases. The CDR3 runs to 17 residues. Per germline, CDR1 SGHAT and CDR2 FQNNGV. J gave up 0 bases and V 5 bases, and 4 bases lay outside the gene matches. CDR3 nucleotides: TGTGCCAGCAGCCGGGACAGGGGAAGCTCCTATAATTCACCCCTCCACTTT. This sequence encodes CASSRDRGSSYNSPLHF.

The gene calls are TRBV7-9 and TRBJ1-4, with D possibly TRBD1 on 5 matching bases. V lost 4 bases and J 7 bases, leaving 19 bases between the germline ends. The CDR3 is made up of 16 amino acids. Germline CDR1 and CDR2: SEHNR and FQNEAQ (reference sequence). The CDR3 DNA reads as TGTGCCAGCAGCTCCCAGATGGGCAGGGCGGGTGAAAAACTGTTTTTT. Amino acid sequence: CASSSQMGRAGEKLFF.

V and J are TRBV9 and TRBJ2-7; 7 nucleotides match TRBD2. Germline assignment: CDR1 SGDLS and CDR2 YYNGEE. V shed 0 bases, J shed 3 bases, and the junction held 9 bases outside the gene matches. The CDR3 contains 16 residues. The CDR3 is CASSVDGTTQGYEQYF. CDR3 coding DNA: TGTGCCAGCAGCGTAGACGGGACTACACAAGGCTACGAGCAGTACTTC.